Below are 2 T cell receptor beta chains sequenced from a single sample in a study of blood T cell repertoires in COVID-19. Clones were read by immunoSEQ multiplex PCR, and TCRdb kept only the in-frame ones, dropping some. Of a few hundred thousand clones listed, 90% are singletons. The sequenced sample consisted of PBMCs or T cells enriched from blood (not recorded which). The receptors originated from a man in his thirties or forties who had been exposed to COVID-19.

The genes are TRBV27 and TRBJ1-4; TRBD1 is a possible D gene (5 bases). The CDR3 length is 14 residues. Germline loops: CDR1 MNHEY, CDR2 SMNVEV (reference sequence). With 1 base removed from V and 7 bases from J, the gap between germline ends came to 10 bases. CDR3: CASSLWGGSEKLFF. The CDR3 coding sequence is TGTGCCAGCAGTTTATGGGGGGGTTCTGAAAAACTGTTTTTT. The whole variable domain, filled in from reference TRBV27 and TRBJ1-4, reads EAQVTQNPRYLITVTGKKLTVTCSQNMNHEYMSWYRQDPGLGLRQIYYSMNVEVTDKGDVPEGYKVSRKEKRNFPLILESPSPNQTSLYFCASSLWGGSEKLFFGSGTQLSVL.

The chain combines TRBV7-9 with TRBJ2-2; perhaps TRBD2 as D (6 bases). Germline CDR1 SEHNR, CDR2 FQNEAQ (reference sequence). The V gene lost 6 bases and the J gene lost 5 bases, with 16 bases spanning the gap. The CDR3 contains 15 residues. CDR3 nucleotide sequence: TGTGCCAGCAGTCTTTCCGGGACTCAAACCGGGGAGCTGTTTTTT. The encoded protein is CASSLSGTQTGELFF. Full variable domain (remainder filled in from reference TRBV7-9 and TRBJ2-2): DTGVSQNPRHKITKRGQNVTFRCDPISEHNRLYWYRQTLGQGPEFLTYFQNEAQLEKSRLLSDRFSAERPKGSFSTLEIQRTEQGDSAMYLCASSLSGTQTGELFFGEGSRLTVL.